The sequence of this TCR beta chain was determined in a study of CD8+ T cells in alopecia areata. TCR sequencing used cDNA made by reverse transcription of extracted RNA. The protocol was immunoSEQ multiplex PCR, while the TCRdb copy is restricted to in-frame clones and leaves out a portion. The sample carries roughly 210,000 clones, around 43% recorded once. Whole-study results and caveats: Numerous expanded lesional clones remained in scalp and blood during tofacitinib.

Treatment specified: oral pan-JAK inhibitor, 5-10 mg twice daily. This clone was recorded once. Its antigen remains unidentified. The CDR3 length is 15 residues. The ends lost 5 bases at V and 8 bases at J; junction bases unmatched: 11. CDR1 and CDR2 (germline): SGHTA, FQGNSA. This specimen consisted of CD4+ T cells sorted from blood, obtained at approximately week 36, from a patient treated with tofacitinib. The receptor was isolated from a human donor with alopecia areata. This rearrangement joins TRBV7-2 to TRBJ2-1, with 8 nucleotides matching TRBD2. DNA for the CDR3: TGTGCCAGCAGCCCACTAGCGGCCACGAGCGATGAGCAGTTCTTC. This translates into CASSPLAATSDEQFF.